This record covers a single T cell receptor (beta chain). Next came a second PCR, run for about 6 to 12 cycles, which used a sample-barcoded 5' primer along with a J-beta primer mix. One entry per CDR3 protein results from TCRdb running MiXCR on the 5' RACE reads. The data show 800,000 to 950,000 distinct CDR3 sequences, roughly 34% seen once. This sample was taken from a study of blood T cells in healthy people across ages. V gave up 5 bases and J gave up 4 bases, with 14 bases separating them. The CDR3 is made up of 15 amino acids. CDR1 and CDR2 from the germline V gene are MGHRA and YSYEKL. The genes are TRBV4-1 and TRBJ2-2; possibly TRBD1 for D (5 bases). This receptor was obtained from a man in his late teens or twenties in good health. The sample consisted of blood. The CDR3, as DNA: TGCGCCAGCAGCGCCCGACAGTTAGGCACCGGGGAGCTGTTTTTT. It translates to CASSARQLGTGELFF.